This T cell receptor (beta chain) is from a study of CD8 T cells in Susac syndrome. Study as a whole: Patients with Susac syndrome were therapy-naive, taking corticosteroids, with some also receiving intravenous immunoglobulin, or taking intravenous immunoglobulin alone at the time their blood was drawn.

The diagnostic criteria for definite or probable disease, as recently defined, were met by the patients with Susac syndrome. TEMRA cells were FACS-enriched, with CD8+ and CD4+ T cells isolated negatively. Reverse transcription used roughly 0.45 to 1 ug RNA and random hexamers. TCRdb called the immunoSEQ multiplex PCR reads again in MiXCR, with one record for every CDR3 protein. The sample includes approximately 190,000 distinct CDR3 sequences, around 95% of them seen just once. The length of the CDR3 is 14 residues. The trim removed 3 bases at V and 3 bases at J, leaving 1 base unmatched. Germline V gives CDR1 GTSNPN, CDR2 SVGIG (reference sequence).

The rearrangement joins TRBV30 to TRBJ2-2; 10 bases are a match to TRBD1. The source material was CD4+ T cells from PBMCs. The source is a human donor with Susac syndrome. Here the CDR3 reads CAWRGQGDTGELFF. The CDR3 DNA reads TGTGCCTGGAGAGGACAGGGGGACACCGGGGAGCTGTTTTTT.